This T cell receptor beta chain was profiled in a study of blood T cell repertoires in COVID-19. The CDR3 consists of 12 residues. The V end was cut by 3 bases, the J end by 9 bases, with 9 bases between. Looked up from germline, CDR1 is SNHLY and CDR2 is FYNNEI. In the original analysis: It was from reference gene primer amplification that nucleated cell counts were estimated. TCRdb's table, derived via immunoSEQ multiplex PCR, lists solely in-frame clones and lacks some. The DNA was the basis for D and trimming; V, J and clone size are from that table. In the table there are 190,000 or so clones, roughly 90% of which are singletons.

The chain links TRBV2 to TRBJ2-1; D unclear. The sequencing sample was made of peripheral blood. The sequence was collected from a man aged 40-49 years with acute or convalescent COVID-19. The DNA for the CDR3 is TGTGCCAGCAGTGAGCAGTATGGTGAGCAGTTCTTC. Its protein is CASSEQYGEQFF. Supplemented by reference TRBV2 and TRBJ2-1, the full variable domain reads EPEVTQTPSHQVTQMGQEVILRCVPISNHLYFYWYRQILGQKVEFLVSFYNNEISEKSEIFDDQFSVERPDGSNFTLKIRSTKLEDSAMYFCASSEQYGEQFFGPGTRLTVL.